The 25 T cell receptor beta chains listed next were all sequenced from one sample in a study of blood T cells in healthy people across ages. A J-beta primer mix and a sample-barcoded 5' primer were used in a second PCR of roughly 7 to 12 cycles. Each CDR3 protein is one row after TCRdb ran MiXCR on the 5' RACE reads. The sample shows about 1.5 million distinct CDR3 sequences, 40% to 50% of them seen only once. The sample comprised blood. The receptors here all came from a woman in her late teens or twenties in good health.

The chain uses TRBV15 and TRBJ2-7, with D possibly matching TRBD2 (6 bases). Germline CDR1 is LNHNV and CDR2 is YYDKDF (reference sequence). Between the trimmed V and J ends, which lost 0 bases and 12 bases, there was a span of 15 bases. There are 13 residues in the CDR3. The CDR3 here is CATSRDRGSRLYF. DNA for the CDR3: TGTGCCACCAGCAGAGATCGGGGGAGCAGGCTGTACTTC.

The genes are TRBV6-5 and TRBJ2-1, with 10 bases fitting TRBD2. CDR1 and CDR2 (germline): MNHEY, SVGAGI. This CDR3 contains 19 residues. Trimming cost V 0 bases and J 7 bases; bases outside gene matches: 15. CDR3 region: CASSYSLGRSSGSTNEQFF. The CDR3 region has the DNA TGTGCCAGCAGTTACTCCCTCGGTCGTTCTAGCGGGAGTACAAATGAGCAGTTCTTC.

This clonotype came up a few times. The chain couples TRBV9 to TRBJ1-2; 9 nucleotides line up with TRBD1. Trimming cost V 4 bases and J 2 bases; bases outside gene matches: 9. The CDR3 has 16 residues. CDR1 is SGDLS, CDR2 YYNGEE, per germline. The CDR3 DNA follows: TGTGCCAGCAGCCCCAGGACAGGGGCCCTCAACTATGGCTACACCTTC. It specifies CASSPRTGALNYGYTF.

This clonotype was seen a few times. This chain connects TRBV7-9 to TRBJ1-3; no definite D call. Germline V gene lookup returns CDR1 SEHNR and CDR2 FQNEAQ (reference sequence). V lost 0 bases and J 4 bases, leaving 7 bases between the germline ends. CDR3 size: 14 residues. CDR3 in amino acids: CASSLAPTGNTIYF. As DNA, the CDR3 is TGTGCCAGCAGCTTAGCCCCGACAGGAAACACCATATATTTT.

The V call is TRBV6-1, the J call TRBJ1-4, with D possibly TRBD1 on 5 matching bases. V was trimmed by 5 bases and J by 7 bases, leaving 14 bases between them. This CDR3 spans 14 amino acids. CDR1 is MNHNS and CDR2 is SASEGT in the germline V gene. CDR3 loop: CASSQVGTGEKLFF. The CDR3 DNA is TGTGCCAGCAGTCAGGTGGGGACCGGTGAAAAACTGTTTTTT.

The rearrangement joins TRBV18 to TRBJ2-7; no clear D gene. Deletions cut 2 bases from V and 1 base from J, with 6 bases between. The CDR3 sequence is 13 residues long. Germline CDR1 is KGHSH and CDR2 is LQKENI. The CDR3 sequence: CASSPSDSYEQYF. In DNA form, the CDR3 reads TGTGCCAGCTCACCATCAGATTCCTACGAGCAGTACTTC.

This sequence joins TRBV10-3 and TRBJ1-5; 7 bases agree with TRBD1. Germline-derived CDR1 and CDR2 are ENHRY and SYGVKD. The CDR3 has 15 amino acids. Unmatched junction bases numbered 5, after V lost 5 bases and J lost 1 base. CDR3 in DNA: TGTGCCATCAGTACAGGGGATCTGAGCAATCAGCCCCAGCATTTT. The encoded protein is CAISTGDLSNQPQHF.

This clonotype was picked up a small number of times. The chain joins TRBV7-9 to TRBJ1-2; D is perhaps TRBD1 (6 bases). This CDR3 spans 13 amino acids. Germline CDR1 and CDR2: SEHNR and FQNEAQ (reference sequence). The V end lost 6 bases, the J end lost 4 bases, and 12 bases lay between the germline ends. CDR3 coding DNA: TGTGCCAGCAGGAACTTACAGGGCTATGGCTACACCTTC. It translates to CASRNLQGYGYTF.

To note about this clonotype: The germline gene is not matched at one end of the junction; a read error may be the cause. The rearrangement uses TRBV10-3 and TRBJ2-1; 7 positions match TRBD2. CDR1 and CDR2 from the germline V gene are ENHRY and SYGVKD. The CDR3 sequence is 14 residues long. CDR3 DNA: TGTGCCATCAGCGGACTAGTTGCCTACAATGAGCAGTTGTTC. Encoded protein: CAISGLVAYNEQLF.

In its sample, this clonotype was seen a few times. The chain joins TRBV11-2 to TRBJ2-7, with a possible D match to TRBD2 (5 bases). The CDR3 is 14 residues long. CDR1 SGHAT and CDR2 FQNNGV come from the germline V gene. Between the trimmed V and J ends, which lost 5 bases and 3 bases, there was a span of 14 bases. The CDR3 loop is CASSPDGIVYEQYF. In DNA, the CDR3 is TGTGCCAGCAGCCCAGACGGGATCGTCTACGAGCAGTACTTC. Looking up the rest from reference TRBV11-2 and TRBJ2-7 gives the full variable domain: EAGVAQSPRYKIIEKRQSVAFWCNPISGHATLYWYQQILGQGPKLLIQFQNNGVVDDSQLPKDRFSAERLKGVDSTLKIQPAKLEDSAVYLCASSPDGIVYEQYFGPGTRLTVT.

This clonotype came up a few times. CDR3 residues: CSATFGSADTQYF. CDR3 in DNA: TGCAGTGCTACGTTCGGTAGCGCAGATACGCAGTATTTT. The rearrangement uses TRBV20-1 and TRBJ2-3; TRBD2 is a possible D gene (5 bases). The CDR3 is 13 residues long. The germline gives CDR1 DFQATT, CDR2 SNEGSKA (reference sequence). V was trimmed by 4 bases and J by 4 bases, leaving 12 bases between them.

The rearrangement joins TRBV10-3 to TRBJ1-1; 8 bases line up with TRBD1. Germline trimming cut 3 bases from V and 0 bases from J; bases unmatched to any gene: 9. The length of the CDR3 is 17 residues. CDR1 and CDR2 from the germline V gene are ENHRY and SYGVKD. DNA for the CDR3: TGTGCCATCAGTGACGCGAGGACAGGGCGTCTGAACACTGAAGCTTTCTTT. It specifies CAISDARTGRLNTEAFF.

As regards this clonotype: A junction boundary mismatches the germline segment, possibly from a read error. The CDR3 coding sequence is TGTGCTACCAGCAGAGATTCCTCTACCACCGACAGGGCCAACGTCCTGACTTTC. Translating gives CATSRDSSTTDRANVLTF. The chain links TRBV15 to TRBJ2-6; the D is unclear. Germline CDR1 reads LNHNV; CDR2 reads YYDKDF (reference sequence). The CDR3 sequence is 18 residues long.

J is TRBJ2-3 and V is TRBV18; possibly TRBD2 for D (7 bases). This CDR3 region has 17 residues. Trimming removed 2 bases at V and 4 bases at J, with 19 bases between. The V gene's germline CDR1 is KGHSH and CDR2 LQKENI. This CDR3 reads CASSPLGGVSGADTQYF. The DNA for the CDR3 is TGTGCCAGCTCACCATTAGGGGGGGTATCCGGTGCAGATACGCAGTATTTT.

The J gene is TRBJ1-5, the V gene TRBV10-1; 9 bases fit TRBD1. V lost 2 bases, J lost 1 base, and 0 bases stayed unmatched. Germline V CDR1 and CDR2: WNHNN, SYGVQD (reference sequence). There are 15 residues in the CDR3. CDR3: CASSEGTGSNQPQHF. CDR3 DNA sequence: TGCGCCAGCAGTGAGGGGACAGGGAGCAATCAGCCCCAGCATTTT.

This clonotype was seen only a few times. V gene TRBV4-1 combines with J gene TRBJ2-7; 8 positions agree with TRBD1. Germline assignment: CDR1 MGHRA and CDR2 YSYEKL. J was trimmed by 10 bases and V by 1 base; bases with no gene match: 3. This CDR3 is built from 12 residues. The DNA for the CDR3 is TGCGCCAGCAGCCAAGTACAGGGGGGACAGTACTTC. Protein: CASSQVQGGQYF.

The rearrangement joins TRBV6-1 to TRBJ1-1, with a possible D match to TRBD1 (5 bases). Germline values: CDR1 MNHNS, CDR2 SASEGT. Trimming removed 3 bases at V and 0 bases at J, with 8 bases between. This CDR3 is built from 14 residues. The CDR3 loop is CASSEGPLNTEAFF. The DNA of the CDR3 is TGTGCCAGCAGTGAGGGGCCTCTGAACACTGAAGCTTTCTTT.

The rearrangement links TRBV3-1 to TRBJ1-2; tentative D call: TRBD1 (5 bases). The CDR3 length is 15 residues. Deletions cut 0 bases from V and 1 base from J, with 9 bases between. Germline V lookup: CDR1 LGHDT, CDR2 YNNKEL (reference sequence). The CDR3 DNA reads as TGTGCCAGCAGCCAAGATCGGGGCTTTAACTATGGCTACACCTTC. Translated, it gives CASSQDRGFNYGYTF.

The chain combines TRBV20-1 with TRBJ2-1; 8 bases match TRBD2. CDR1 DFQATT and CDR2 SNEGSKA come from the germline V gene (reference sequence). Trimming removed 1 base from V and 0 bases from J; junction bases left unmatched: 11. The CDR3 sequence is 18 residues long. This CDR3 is CSARGVLAGLSSYNEQFF. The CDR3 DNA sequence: TGCAGTGCTAGAGGGGTGCTAGCGGGTTTAAGCTCCTACAATGAGCAGTTCTTC.

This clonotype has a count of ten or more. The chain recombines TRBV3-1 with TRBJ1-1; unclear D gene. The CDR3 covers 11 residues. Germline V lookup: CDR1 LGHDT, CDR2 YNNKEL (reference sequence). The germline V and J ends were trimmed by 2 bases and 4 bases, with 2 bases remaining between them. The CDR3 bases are TGTGCCAGCAGCCAAAGCACTGAAGCTTTCTTT. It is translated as CASSQSTEAFF.

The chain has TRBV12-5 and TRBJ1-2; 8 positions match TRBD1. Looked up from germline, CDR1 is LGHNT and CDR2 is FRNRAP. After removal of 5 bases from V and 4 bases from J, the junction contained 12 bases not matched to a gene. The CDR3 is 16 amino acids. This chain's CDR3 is CASGPSTGEQIYGYTF. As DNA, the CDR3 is TGTGCTAGTGGTCCATCGACAGGGGAGCAAATCTATGGCTACACCTTC.

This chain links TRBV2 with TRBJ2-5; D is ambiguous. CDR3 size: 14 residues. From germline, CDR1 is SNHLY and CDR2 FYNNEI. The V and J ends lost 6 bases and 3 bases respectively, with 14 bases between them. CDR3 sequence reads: CASRVLRTEETQYF. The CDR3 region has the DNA TGTGCCAGCAGGGTTTTGCGAACGGAAGAGACCCAGTACTTC.

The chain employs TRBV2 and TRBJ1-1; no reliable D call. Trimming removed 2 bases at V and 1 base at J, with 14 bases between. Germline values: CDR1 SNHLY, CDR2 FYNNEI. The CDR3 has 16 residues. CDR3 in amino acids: CASSEFDGLGNTEAFF. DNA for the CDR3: TGTGCCAGCAGTGAATTCGATGGCCTAGGGAACACTGAAGCTTTCTTT. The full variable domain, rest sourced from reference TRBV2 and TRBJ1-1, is EPEVTQTPSHQVTQMGQEVILRCVPISNHLYFYWYRQILGQKVEFLVSFYNNEISEKSEIFDDQFSVERPDGSNFTLKIRSTKLEDSAMYFCASSEFDGLGNTEAFFGQGTRLTVV.

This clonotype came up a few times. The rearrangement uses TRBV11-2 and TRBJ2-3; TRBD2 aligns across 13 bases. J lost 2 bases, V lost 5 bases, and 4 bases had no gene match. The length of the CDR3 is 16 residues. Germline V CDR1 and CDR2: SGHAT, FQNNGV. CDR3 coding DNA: TGTGCCAGCAGCCAAGGGACTAGCGGGGCCACAGATACGCAGTATTTT. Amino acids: CASSQGTSGATDTQYF.

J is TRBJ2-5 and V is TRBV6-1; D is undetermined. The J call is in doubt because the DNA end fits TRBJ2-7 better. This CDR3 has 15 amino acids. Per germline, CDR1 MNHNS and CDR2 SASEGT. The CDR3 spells CASSEARWSSYEQYF. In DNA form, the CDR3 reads TGTGCCAGCAGTGAGGCCAGGTGGTCCTCCTACGAGCAGTACTTC.